Detailed here is one TCR beta chain. Its antigen is unidentified. This CDR3 is 13 amino acids long. V shed 6 bases and J shed 7 bases, with 18 bases lying between them. Per the germline V gene, CDR1 is SQVTM and CDR2 is ANQGSEA. This sample is part of a study of response to subunit inactivated influenza vaccine. TCRdb re-called the RT-PCR reads through MiXCR, storing one row per CDR3 protein. This table holds more than 450,000 distinct CDR3 sequences, about 10% found once. Overall study findings and caveats: T cells newly recruited by each seasonal influenza vaccination are few, the authors suggested.

The TCR originated in a man in his fifties who received an inactivated influenza vaccine. The starting material was PBMCs from blood, obtained on the day of vaccination. This rearrangement joins TRBV29-1 to TRBJ2-5, with a weak D call TRBD2 (5 bases). The CDR3 sequence is CSVIQGPAGTQYF. The CDR3 region has the DNA TGCAGCGTCATCCAAGGCCCTGCGGGGACCCAGTACTTC.